This T cell receptor beta chain stems from a study of identical twins. Study-level points and caveats: Researchers reported excess low generation probability among twin-shared out-of-frame alpha sequences. Cord blood beta clonotypes that were abundant carried fewer insertions, and memory repertoires showed no such trend.

Only healthy Caucasians were included as donors. This CDR3 has 13 residues. Germline CDR1 DFQATT, CDR2 SNEGSKA (reference sequence). The V and J ends lost 5 bases and 1 base, in that order; junction bases with no gene match: 1. Template switching introduced a universal primer site, and the cDNA bore unique molecular identifiers. TCRdb processed the 5' RACE reads anew with MiXCR; each CDR3 protein has one entry. The repertoire has about 720,000 distinct CDR3 sequences, over 8.5% of them found once; the top ten carry around 0.95%. Comment on this clonotype: The target antigen is unknown.

The same data also contributed to another study, on yellow fever vaccine responses in identical twins.

Sequencing input: PBMCs. The J gene is TRBJ2-2, the V gene TRBV20-1, with TRBD1 identical over 7 bases. This clonotype originated in a woman aged 18-29 years in good health. The CDR3 loop reads CSARQGNTGELFF. CDR3 DNA: TGCAGTGCTCGACAGGGGAACACCGGGGAGCTGTTTTTT.